This TCR beta chain was captured by sequencing in a study of human T cells and chemical hapten exposure. TCRdb re-derived calls from the RACE reads in MiXCR, one entry per CDR3 protein. The sample holds tens of thousands of distinct CDR3 sequences, 7.5% to 9.5% seen once. Time point specified: patch test 1, 2 weeks after DPC sensitization. Treatment noted: therapeutic diphenylcyclopropenone sensitization with weekly scalp DPC. Donation of samples came from alopecia patients who were 18 to 70 years old and suitable for DPC. The V end lost 3 bases, the J end lost 6 bases, and 11 bases lay between the germline ends. This CDR3 is 12 amino acids long. Germline V gene data show CDR1 as DFQATT and CDR2 as SNEGSKA (reference sequence).

The chain recombines TRBV20-1 with TRBJ1-1; no firm D call. The receptor was derived from a woman in her 30s with alopecia areata. Some clones in this sample may be carry-over from other donors' samples. The specimen comprised whole blood, sampled in connection with sensitization to the hapten diphenylcyclopropenone (DPC). CDR3 amino acids: CSARLPGAEAFF. CDR3 bases: TGCAGTGCTAGGTTACCAGGAGCTGAAGCTTTCTTT.